There are many counts of the clone carrying this TCR beta chain. Time point denoted: newly diagnosed GD, antithyroid drugs for less than 3 months. From RNA extracted from PBMCs, the TCR library was made. These data originate in a study of regulatory T cells in long-lasting Graves disease. About the study: For a period under 3 months, newly diagnosed Graves' patients had taken antithyroid drugs.

Arm-PCR of CDR3 regions with iRepertoire HTBI primers generated TCR beta libraries. TCRdb reanalysed the multiplex PCR reads using MiXCR and keeps one entry per CDR3 protein. The data contain about 540,000 distinct CDR3 sequences, approximately 15% of them singletons. Germline V lookup: CDR1 MNHNS, CDR2 SASEGT. The V end was cut by 6 bases, the J end by 3 bases, with 18 bases between. This CDR3 spans 15 amino acids. This sample also appeared in a second study, on T cells in Graves' hyperthyroidism and ophthalmopathy. From that study: Most expanded thyroid clonotypes above 0.001 recurred in blood.

The sample in question was peripheral blood mononuclear cells (PBMCs), obtained at new diagnosis, from a patient treated with antithyroid drugs. The V and J genes are TRBV6-1 and TRBJ2-7; a weak D match, TRBD2 (6 bases). This clonotype was sampled from a man under 40 with Graves disease. CDR3 amino acids: CASSPRAEGFYEQYF. CDR3 in DNA: TGTGCCAGCAGCCCTCGAGCGGAGGGGTTCTACGAGCAGTACTTC.